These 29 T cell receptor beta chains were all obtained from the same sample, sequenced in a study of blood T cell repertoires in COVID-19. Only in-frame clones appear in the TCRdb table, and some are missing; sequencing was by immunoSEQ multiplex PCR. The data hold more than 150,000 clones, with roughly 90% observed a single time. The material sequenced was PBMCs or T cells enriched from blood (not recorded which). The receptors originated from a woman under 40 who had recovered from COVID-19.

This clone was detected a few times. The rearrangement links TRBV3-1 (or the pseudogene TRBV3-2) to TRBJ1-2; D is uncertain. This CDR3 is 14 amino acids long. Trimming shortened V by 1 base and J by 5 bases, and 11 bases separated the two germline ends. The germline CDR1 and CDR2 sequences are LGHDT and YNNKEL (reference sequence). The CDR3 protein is CASSQGTTIYGYTF. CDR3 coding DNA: TGTGCCAGCAGCCAAGGGACTACGATTTATGGCTACACCTTC.

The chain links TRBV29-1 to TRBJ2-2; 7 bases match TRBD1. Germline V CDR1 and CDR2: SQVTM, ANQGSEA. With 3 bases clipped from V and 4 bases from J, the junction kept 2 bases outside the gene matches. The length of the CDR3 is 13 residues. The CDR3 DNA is TGCAGCGTTGATCAGGGGGTCACCGGGGAGCTGTTTTTT. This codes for CSVDQGVTGELFF.

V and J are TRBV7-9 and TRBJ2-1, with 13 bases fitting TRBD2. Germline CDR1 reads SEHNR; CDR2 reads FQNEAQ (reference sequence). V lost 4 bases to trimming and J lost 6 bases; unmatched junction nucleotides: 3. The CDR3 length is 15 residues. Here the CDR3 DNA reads TGTGCCAGCAGCTCCGGGACTAGCGGGACCAATGAGCAGTTCTTC. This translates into CASSSGTSGTNEQFF. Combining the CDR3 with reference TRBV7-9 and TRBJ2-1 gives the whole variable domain DTGVSQNPRHKITKRGQNVTFRCDPISEHNRLYWYRQTLGQGPEFLTYFQNEAQLEKSRLLSDRFSAERPKGSFSTLEIQRTEQGDSAMYLCASSSGTSGTNEQFFGPGTRLTVL.

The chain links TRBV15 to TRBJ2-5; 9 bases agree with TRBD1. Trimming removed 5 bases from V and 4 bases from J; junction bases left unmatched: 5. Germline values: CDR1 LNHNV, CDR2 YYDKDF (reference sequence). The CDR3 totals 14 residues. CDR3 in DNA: TGTGCCACCAGCGGCGGACAGGGGAGAGAGACCCAGTACTTC. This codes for CATSGGQGRETQYF. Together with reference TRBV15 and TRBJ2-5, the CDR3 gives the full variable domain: DAMVIQNPRYQVTQFGKPVTLSCSQTLNHNVMYWYQQKSSQAPKLLFHYYDKDFNNEADTPDNFQSRRPNTSFCFLDIRSPGLGDTAMYLCATSGGQGRETQYFGPGTRLLVL.

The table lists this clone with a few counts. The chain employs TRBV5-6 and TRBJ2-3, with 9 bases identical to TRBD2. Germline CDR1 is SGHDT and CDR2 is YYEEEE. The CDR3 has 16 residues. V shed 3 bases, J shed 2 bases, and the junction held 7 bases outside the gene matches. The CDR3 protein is CASSYGLAGITDTQYF. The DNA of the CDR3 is TGTGCCAGCAGCTATGGGCTAGCGGGGATCACAGATACGCAGTATTTT.

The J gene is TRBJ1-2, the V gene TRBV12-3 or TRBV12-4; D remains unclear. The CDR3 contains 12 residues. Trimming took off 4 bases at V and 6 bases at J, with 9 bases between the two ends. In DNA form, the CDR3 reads TGTGCCAGCAGTTCCAGGCTACATGGCTACACCTTC. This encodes CASSSRLHGYTF.

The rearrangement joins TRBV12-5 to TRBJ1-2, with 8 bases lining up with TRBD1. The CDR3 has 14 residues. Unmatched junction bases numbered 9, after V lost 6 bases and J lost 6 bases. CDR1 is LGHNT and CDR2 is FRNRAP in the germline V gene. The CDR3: CASGLTADRDGYTF. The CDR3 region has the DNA TGTGCTAGTGGGCTAACCGCGGACAGGGATGGCTACACCTTC.

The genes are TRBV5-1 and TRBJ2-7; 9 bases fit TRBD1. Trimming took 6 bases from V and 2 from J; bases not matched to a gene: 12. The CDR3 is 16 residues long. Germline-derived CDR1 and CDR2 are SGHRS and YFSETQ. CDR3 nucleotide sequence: TGCGCCAGCATGGGATCAGGGACAGGGCCTACCTACGAGCAGTACTTC. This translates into CASMGSGTGPTYEQYF. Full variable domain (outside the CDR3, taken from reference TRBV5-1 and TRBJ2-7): KAGVTQTPRYLIKTRGQQVTLSCSPISGHRSVSWYQQTPGQGLQFLFEYFSETQRNKGNFPGRFSGRQFSNSRSEMNVSTLELGDSALYLCASMGSGTGPTYEQYFGPGTRLTVT.

CDR3 DNA: TGTGCCAGCAGTATAGACAGAGACAATGAGCAGTTCTTC. Residues: CASSIDRDNEQFF. The chain is built from TRBV7-8 and TRBJ2-1, with TRBD1 as a possible D gene (5 bases). Trimming stripped 6 bases from V and 5 bases from J, with 11 bases between. CDR3 length equals 13 residues. Germline V gives CDR1 SGHVS, CDR2 FQNEAQ.

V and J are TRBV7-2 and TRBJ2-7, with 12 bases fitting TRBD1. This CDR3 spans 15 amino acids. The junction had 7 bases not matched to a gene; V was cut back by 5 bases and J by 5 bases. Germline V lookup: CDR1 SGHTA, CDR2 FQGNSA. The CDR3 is CASSTTGTGGNEQYF. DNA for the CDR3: TGTGCCAGCAGCACAACCGGGACAGGGGGCAACGAGCAGTACTTC.

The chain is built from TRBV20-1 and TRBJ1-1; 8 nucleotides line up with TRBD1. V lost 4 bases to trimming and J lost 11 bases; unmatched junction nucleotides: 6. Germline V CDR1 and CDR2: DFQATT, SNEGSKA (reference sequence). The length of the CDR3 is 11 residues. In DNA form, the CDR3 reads TGCAGTGCTAATCAGGGGGCGCAGGCTTTCTTT. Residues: CSANQGAQAFF.

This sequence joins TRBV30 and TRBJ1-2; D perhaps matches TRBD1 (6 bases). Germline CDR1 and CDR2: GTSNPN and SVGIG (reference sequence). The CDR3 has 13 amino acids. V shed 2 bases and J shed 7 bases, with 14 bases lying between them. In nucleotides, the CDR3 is TGTGCCTGGAGTACCCAGGGGAGAGGTGGCTACACCTTC. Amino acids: CAWSTQGRGGYTF. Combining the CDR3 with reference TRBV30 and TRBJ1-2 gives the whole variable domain SQTIHQWPATLVQPVGSPLSLECTVEGTSNPNLYWYRQAAGRGLQLLFYSVGIGQISSEVPQNLSASRPQDRQFILSSKKLLLSDSGFYLCAWSTQGRGGYTFGSGTRLTVV.

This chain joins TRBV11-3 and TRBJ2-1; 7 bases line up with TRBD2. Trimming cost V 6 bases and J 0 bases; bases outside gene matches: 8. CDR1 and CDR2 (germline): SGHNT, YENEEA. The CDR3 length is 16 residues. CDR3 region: CASSRIAGSSYNEQFF. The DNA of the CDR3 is TGTGCCAGCAGTCGAATAGCGGGCAGCTCCTACAATGAGCAGTTCTTC.

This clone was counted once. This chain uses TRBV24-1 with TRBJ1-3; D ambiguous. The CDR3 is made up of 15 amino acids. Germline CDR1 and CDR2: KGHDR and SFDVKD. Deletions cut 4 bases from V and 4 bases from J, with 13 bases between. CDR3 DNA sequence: TGTGCCACCAGTGACCCCACCGAGGGAGGAAACACCATATATTTT. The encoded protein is CATSDPTEGGNTIYF.

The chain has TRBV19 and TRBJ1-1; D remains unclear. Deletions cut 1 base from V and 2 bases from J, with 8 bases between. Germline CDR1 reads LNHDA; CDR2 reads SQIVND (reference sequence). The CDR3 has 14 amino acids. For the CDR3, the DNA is TGTGCCAGTAGTATAGTCGAGGGCAACACTGAAGCTTTCTTT. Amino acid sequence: CASSIVEGNTEAFF.

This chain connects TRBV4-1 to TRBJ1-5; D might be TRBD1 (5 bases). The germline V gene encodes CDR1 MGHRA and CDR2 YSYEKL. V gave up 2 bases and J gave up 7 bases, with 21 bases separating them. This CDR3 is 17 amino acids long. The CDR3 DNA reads TGCGCCAGCAGCCAACATCCCCAGGGTAAGAGATACCAGCCCCAGCATTTT. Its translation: CASSQHPQGKRYQPQHF.

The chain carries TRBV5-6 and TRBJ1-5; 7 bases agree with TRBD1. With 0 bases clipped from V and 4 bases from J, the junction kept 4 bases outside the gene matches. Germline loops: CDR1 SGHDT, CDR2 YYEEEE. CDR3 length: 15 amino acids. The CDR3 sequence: CASSLGRGSNQPQHF. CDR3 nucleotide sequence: TGTGCCAGCAGCTTGGGCAGGGGGAGTAATCAGCCCCAGCATTTT.

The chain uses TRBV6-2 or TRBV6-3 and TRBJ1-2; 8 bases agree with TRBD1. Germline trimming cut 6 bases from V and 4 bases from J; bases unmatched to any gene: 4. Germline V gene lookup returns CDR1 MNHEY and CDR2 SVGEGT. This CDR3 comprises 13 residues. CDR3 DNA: TGTGCCAGCAGCCGAGGACAGGGCTATGGCTACACCTTC. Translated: CASSRGQGYGYTF.

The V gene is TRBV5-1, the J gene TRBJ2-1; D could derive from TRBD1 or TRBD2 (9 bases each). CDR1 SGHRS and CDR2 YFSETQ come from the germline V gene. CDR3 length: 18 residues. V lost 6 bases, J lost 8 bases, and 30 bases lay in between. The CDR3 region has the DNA TGCGCCAGCACCCCCGGACAGGGGAGGTTAGCGGGAGTGGATGAGCAGTTCTTC. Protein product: CASTPGQGRLAGVDEQFF.

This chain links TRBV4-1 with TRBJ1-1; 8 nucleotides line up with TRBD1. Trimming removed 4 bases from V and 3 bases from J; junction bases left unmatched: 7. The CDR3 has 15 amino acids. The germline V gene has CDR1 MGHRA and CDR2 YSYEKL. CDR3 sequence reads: CASSRVQGGDTEAFF. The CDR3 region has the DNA TGCGCCAGCAGCCGAGTACAGGGGGGGGACACTGAAGCTTTCTTT.

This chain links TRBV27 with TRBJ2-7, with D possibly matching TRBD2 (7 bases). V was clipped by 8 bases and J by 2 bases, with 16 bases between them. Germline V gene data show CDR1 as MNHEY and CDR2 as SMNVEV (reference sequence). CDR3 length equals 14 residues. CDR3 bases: TGTGCCAGCTGGGCCGGGGGGCGTCCCTACGAGCAGTACTTC. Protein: CASWAGGRPYEQYF.

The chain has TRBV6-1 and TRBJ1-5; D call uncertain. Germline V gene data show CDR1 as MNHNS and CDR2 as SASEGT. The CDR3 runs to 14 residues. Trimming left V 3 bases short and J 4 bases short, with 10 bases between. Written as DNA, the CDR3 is TGTGCCAGCAGTGACAGAACCAATAATCAGCCCCAGCATTTT. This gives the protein CASSDRTNNQPQHF.

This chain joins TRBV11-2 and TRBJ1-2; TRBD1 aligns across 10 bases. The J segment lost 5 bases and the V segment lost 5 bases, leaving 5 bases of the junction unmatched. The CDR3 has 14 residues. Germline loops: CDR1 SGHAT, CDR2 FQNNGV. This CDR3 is CASSLGTGAYGYTF. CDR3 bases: TGTGCCAGCAGCCTTGGGACAGGGGCTTATGGCTACACCTTC.

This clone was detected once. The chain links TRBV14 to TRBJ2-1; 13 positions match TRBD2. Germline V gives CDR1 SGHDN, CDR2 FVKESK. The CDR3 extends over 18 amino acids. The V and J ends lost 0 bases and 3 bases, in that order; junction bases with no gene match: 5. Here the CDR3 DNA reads TGTGCCAGCAGCCAAGATTTCGGACTAGCGGGAGACTACAATGAGCAGTTCTTC. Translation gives CASSQDFGLAGDYNEQFF.

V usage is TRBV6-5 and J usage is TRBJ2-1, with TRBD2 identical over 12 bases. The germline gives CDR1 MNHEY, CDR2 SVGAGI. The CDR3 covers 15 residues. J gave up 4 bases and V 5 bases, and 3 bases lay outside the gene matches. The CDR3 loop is CASSRGLAGYNEQFF. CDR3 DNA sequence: TGTGCCAGCAGTCGAGGACTAGCGGGGTACAATGAGCAGTTCTTC.

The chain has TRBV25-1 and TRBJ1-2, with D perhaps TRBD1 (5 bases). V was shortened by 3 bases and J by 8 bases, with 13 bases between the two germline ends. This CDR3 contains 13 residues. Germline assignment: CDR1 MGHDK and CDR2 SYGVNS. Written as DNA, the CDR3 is TGTGCCAGCAGTGAGACAGTCTTGGGAGGCTACACCTTC. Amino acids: CASSETVLGGYTF.

DNA for the CDR3: TGCAGCGTTTTAGCTGATAGCAATCAGCCCCAGCATTTT. Translation: CSVLADSNQPQHF. The chain joins TRBV29-1 to TRBJ1-5, with no clear D. Germline CDR1 and CDR2: SQVTM and ANQGSEA. Trimming took off 5 bases at V and 0 bases at J, with 8 bases between the two ends. The CDR3 runs to 13 residues.

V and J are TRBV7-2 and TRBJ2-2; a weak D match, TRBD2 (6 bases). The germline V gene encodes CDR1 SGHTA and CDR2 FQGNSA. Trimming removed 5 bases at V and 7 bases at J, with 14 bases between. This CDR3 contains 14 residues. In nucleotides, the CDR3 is TGTGCCAGCAGCCCCCTCCTAGCGATCGGGGAGCTGTTTTTT. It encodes CASSPLLAIGELFF.

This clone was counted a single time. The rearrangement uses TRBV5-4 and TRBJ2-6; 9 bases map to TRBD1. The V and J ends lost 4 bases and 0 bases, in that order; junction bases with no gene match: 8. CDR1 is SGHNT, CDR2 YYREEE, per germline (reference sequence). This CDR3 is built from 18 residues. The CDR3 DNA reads TGTGCCAGCAGCCCTAAGGACAGGGGTAACTCTGGGGCCAACGTCCTGACTTTC. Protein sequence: CASSPKDRGNSGANVLTF.